These 25 T cell receptor beta chains were sequenced from one sample in a study of T cell clonotyping in hematopoietic cell transplantation. Profiled with immunoSEQ multiplex PCR; TCRdb holds only in-frame clones, not every one. The sample contains about 7,100 clones, around 90% of which appear only once. Time point reported: recipient sample about 28 days before transplant, after cytoreduction. Sequencing used peripheral blood mononuclear cells, obtained before stem cell transplant. These receptors came from a man aged 25-40 years with acute myeloid leukemia. Some clones in this sample may be carry-over from other donors' samples.

This clone appeared a few times. The V call is TRBV4-3, the J call TRBJ2-1; 8 bases match TRBD1. This CDR3 has 13 amino acids. Germline CDR1 and CDR2: LGHNA and YSLEER. The J segment lost 10 bases and the V segment lost 4 bases, leaving 6 bases of the junction unmatched. CDR3 region: CASSPRTGREQFF. The DNA of the CDR3 is TGCGCCAGCAGCCCGAGGACAGGGCGCGAGCAGTTCTTC.

The J gene is TRBJ1-4, the V gene TRBV4-1, with D unresolved. The CDR3 consists of 15 residues. Deletions cut 0 bases from V and 4 bases from J, with 9 bases between. Per the germline V gene, CDR1 is MGHRA and CDR2 is YSYEKL. The CDR3 DNA follows: TGCGCCAGCAGCCAAGAACGGACGGGTAATGAAAAACTGTTTTTT. It is translated as CASSQERTGNEKLFF.

The chain joins TRBV18 to TRBJ2-1; D is uncertain. Between the trimmed V and J ends, which lost 3 bases and 7 bases, there was a span of 4 bases. CDR1 and CDR2 from the germline V gene are KGHSH and LQKENI. The CDR3 consists of 11 residues. The chain's CDR3 is CASSPWNEQFF. CDR3 bases: TGTGCCAGCTCACCTTGGAATGAGCAGTTCTTC.

The chain joins TRBV4-1 to TRBJ1-5; 7 bases match TRBD1. V was clipped by 4 bases and J by 1 base; unmatched bases: 7. CDR3 size: 16 residues. The germline CDR1 and CDR2 sequences are MGHRA and YSYEKL. In DNA form, the CDR3 reads TGCGCCAGCAGCCCAAGAGGGACAGCAAGCAATCAGCCCCAGCATTTT. It translates to CASSPRGTASNQPQHF.

J is TRBJ2-1 and V is TRBV5-1, with 13 bases matching TRBD2. Trimming removed 7 bases from V and 7 bases from J; junction bases left unmatched: 14. This CDR3 has 17 residues. Germline CDR1 and CDR2: SGHRS and YFSETQ. The CDR3 protein is CASQWTSGSPNGNEQFF. The CDR3 DNA follows: TGCGCCAGCCAATGGACTAGCGGGAGCCCAAACGGGAATGAGCAGTTCTTC.

The chain is built from TRBV30 and TRBJ2-5, with 8 positions matching TRBD1. The J call is uncertain, as TRBJ2-7 better fits the DNA end. The CDR3 has 15 amino acids. Germline values: CDR1 GTSNPN, CDR2 SVGIG (reference sequence). The CDR3 coding sequence is TGTGCCTGGAGTCCCTCCGACAGGGGATGGGGCGAGCAGTACTTC. Translated: CAWSPSDRGWGEQYF.

The table lists this clone with a few counts. V is TRBV25-1 and J is TRBJ1-6, with 7 bases identical to TRBD1. CDR1 and CDR2 (germline): MGHDK, SYGVNS. V lost 11 bases and J lost 5; bases outside the gene matches: 18. The CDR3 runs to 17 residues. CDR3 sequence (DNA): TGTGCCGCCCAGACAGGGTCGGAGTGGGATGATAATTCACCCCTCCACTTT. This encodes CAAQTGSEWDDNSPLHF.

The count of this clone is one. The rearrangement uses TRBV28 and TRBJ2-3; D is unresolved. Germline V gives CDR1 MDHEN, CDR2 SYDVKM. The V end was cut by 2 bases, the J end by 4 bases, with 13 bases between. The CDR3 is 15 residues long. The chain's CDR3 is CASSLQASWPDTQYF. CDR3 DNA sequence: TGTGCCAGCAGTTTACAGGCCTCCTGGCCAGATACGCAGTATTTT.

This clone came up once. The chain carries TRBV4-2 and TRBJ2-3, with TRBD2 as a possible D gene (5 bases). The CDR3 loop spans 16 amino acids. Looked up from germline, CDR1 is LGHNA and CDR2 is YNFKEQ. The V end was cut by 4 bases, the J end by 5 bases, with 19 bases between. The CDR3: CASSLSGEGSGDTQYF. CDR3 sequence (DNA): TGTGCCAGCAGCCTGAGCGGTGAGGGATCCGGAGATACGCAGTATTTT.

The chain recombines TRBV6-5 with TRBJ1-4; no firm D call. Germline V gene sequence: CDR1 MNHEY, CDR2 SVGAGI. The V end lost 2 bases, the J end lost 4 bases, and 14 bases lay between the germline ends. CDR3 length: 16 residues. CDR3: CASSYTGLQSNEKLFF. In DNA form, the CDR3 reads TGTGCCAGCAGTTACACTGGACTGCAAAGTAATGAAAAACTGTTTTTT.

The rearrangement joins TRBV27 to TRBJ2-3, with D perhaps TRBD1 (6 bases). Between the trimmed V and J ends, which lost 6 bases and 1 base, there was a span of 11 bases. CDR3 length equals 14 residues. Germline values: CDR1 MNHEY, CDR2 SMNVEV (reference sequence). The CDR3 DNA reads TGTGCCAGCAGGGACAGTCCCGGCACAGATACGCAGTATTTT. Translating it yields CASRDSPGTDTQYF.

This chain joins TRBV9 and TRBJ2-5; tentatively, D is TRBD2 (6 bases). Trimming pared 0 bases from V and 1 base from J, leaving 10 bases between. Germline CDR1 and CDR2: SGDLS and YYNGEE. This CDR3 spans 15 amino acids. Here the CDR3 DNA reads TGTGCCAGCAGCGTAGCTGGCGGGGCCCAAGAGACCCAGTACTTC. Its translation: CASSVAGGAQETQYF.

The V call is TRBV28, the J call TRBJ2-1; tentatively, D is TRBD1 or TRBD2 (5 bases each). Germline-derived CDR1 and CDR2 are MDHEN and SYDVKM. CDR3 size: 13 residues. V was pared by 7 bases and J by 5 bases, with 12 bases between. CDR3 DNA: TGTGCCAGCACGGTCGGGGCCCACAATGAGCAGTTCTTC. It specifies CASTVGAHNEQFF.

The rearrangement uses TRBV7-9 and TRBJ1-1; D not resolved. This CDR3 region has 13 residues. Germline loops: CDR1 SEHNR, CDR2 FQNEAQ (reference sequence). Trimming removed 2 bases from V and 10 bases from J, with 14 bases in between. This CDR3 is CASSLLEGRGAFF. In nucleotides, the CDR3 is TGTGCCAGCAGCTTATTGGAGGGTCGGGGAGCTTTCTTT.

This chain joins TRBV7-9 and TRBJ2-4, with D tentatively TRBD1 (6 bases). Per the germline V gene, CDR1 is SEHNR and CDR2 is FQNEAQ (reference sequence). The CDR3 is 16 amino acids. Trimming left V 4 bases short and J 0 bases short, with 13 bases between. CDR3 nucleotides: TGTGCCAGCAGCTCGGTGACAGGTGTAGCCAAAAACATTCAGTACTTC. As protein: CASSSVTGVAKNIQYF.

This clone occurred once. This rearrangement joins TRBV7-2 to TRBJ2-5, with TRBD2 identical over 9 bases. Germline V gives CDR1 SGHTA, CDR2 FQGNSA. The CDR3 is made up of 15 amino acids. J was trimmed by 5 bases and V by 5 bases; bases with no gene match: 9. For the CDR3, the DNA is TGTGCCAGCAGCCCCGTAGCGGGAGAGGGGGAGACCCAGTACTTC. The encoded protein is CASSPVAGEGETQYF.

This clone was recorded once. The chain has TRBV7-6 and TRBJ2-7; D unclear. The CDR3 extends over 12 amino acids. Germline CDR1 and CDR2: SGHVS and FNYEAQ. Trimming removed 1 base from V and 6 bases from J, with 7 bases in between. CDR3 sequence reads: CASSLDSGEQYF. The CDR3 region has the DNA TGTGCCAGCAGCTTAGACAGTGGCGAGCAGTACTTC. The full variable domain, its missing parts supplied by reference TRBV7-6 and TRBJ2-7, is GAGVSQSPRYKVTKRGQDVALRCDPISGHVSLYWYRQALGQGPEFLTYFNYEAQQDKSGLPNDRFSAERPEGSISTLTIQRTEQRDSAMYRCASSLDSGEQYFGPGTRLTVT.

This clone was found a few times. V gene TRBV19 combines with J gene TRBJ1-6, with D tentatively TRBD1 (5 bases). Germline V CDR1 and CDR2: LNHDA, SQIVND (reference sequence). This CDR3 region has 14 residues. Trimming stripped 8 bases from V and 9 bases from J, with 17 bases between. CDR3 in amino acids: CASGFSGGSSPLHF. CDR3 coding DNA: TGTGCCAGTGGATTTTCCGGGGGGAGTTCACCCCTCCACTTT.

This clone was observed once. The rearrangement uses TRBV7-3 and TRBJ1-2, with D possibly TRBD1 on 6 matching bases. Germline CDR1 reads SGHTA; CDR2 reads FQGTGA. The CDR3 extends over 15 amino acids. V was clipped by 5 bases and J by 7 bases, with 20 bases between them. The CDR3 spells CASSPRGGAPSGYTF. For the CDR3, the DNA is TGTGCCAGCAGCCCCCGAGGGGGGGCGCCTAGTGGCTACACCTTC. Variable domain in full (rest from reference TRBV7-3 and TRBJ1-2): GAGVSQTPSNKVTEKGKYVELRCDPISGHTALYWYRQSLGQGPEFLIYFQGTGAADDSGLPNDRFFAVRPEGSVSTLKIQRTERGDSAVYLCASSPRGGAPSGYTFGSGTRLTVV.

The chain has TRBV27 and TRBJ2-7; D perhaps matches TRBD1 (5 bases). V lost 3 bases, J lost 3 bases, and 9 bases lay in between. The CDR3 runs 13 residues. Germline V CDR1 and CDR2: MNHEY, SMNVEV (reference sequence). CDR3 loop: CASSFTRGYEQYF. The CDR3 DNA is TGTGCCAGCAGTTTTACAAGGGGCTACGAGCAGTACTTC.

The chain is built from TRBV6-1 and TRBJ2-5, with 7 bases matching TRBD1. CDR1 is MNHNS, CDR2 SASEGT, per germline. Trimming cost V 2 bases and J 2 bases; bases outside gene matches: 5. The CDR3 sequence is 15 residues long. The CDR3 region is CASSERQGTQETQYF. As DNA, the CDR3 is TGTGCCAGCAGTGAAAGACAGGGTACGCAAGAGACCCAGTACTTC.

This chain joins TRBV30 and TRBJ2-7; possibly TRBD1 or TRBD2 for D (8 bases each). The length of the CDR3 is 12 residues. V dropped 3 bases and J dropped 9 bases, with 15 bases sitting between them. The germline V gene has CDR1 GTSNPN and CDR2 SVGIG (reference sequence). The CDR3 here is CAWRGQGLGQYF. As DNA, the CDR3 is TGTGCCTGGAGAGGACAGGGACTAGGGCAGTACTTC.

The V call is TRBV7-2, the J call TRBJ1-2; weak D call: TRBD1 (5 bases). Trimming shortened V by 1 base and J by 5 bases, and 11 bases separated the two germline ends. Germline V lookup: CDR1 SGHTA, CDR2 FQGNSA. CDR3 length equals 14 residues. The CDR3 DNA follows: TGTGCCAGCAGCTTAGATTGGACAAAGTATGGCTACACCTTC. It codes for CASSLDWTKYGYTF.

This chain uses TRBV5-6 with TRBJ1-2; D call uncertain. Germline CDR1 SGHDT, CDR2 YYEEEE. The CDR3 has 14 residues. V lost 4 bases and J 3 bases, leaving 13 bases between the germline ends. CDR3 sequence: CASSPGGGYYGYTF. CDR3 nucleotide sequence: TGTGCCAGCAGCCCGGGAGGAGGTTACTATGGCTACACCTTC.

The chain carries TRBV7-9 and TRBJ1-1; D ambiguous. V was trimmed by 11 bases and J by 6 bases, leaving 13 bases between them. Germline V gene sequence: CDR1 SEHNR, CDR2 FQNEAQ (reference sequence). The CDR3 extends over 11 amino acids. The CDR3 is CAQSPVAEAFF. CDR3 coding DNA: TGTGCCCAGAGTCCAGTGGCTGAAGCTTTCTTT.